This T cell receptor beta chain was retrieved from a study of cytomegalovirus exposure and HLA in healthy donors (dated by TCRdb to 2016 to 2017). Background for the entire study: In an earlier analysis of about 560 of the donors, 276 Gb of sequence data and 95 million to 130 million unique TCR beta sequences from 180 million or so T cells were reported. An early release covering roughly 600 HLA-typed donors comprised 250 to 350 gigabases of sequencing data and tens of millions of unique TCR sequences. Of the approximately 400 genotyped donors, over 65% fell in the genetic ancestry cluster associated with self-reported Caucasian donors. The study aimed to test whether cataloging public T cell receptors could reveal signatures of past pathogen exposure. The study used immunosequencing to profile the T cell repertoires of approximately 630 subjects and linked those repertoires to cytomegalovirus serostatus. Along with the roughly 670-subject first cohort, a separate validation cohort of approximately 110 different subjects was used. To predict cytomegalovirus infection status, the study brought together high-throughput TCR immunosequencing, statistical association of individual TCRs with disease status, and machine learning. In a later analysis, previously published TCR beta repertoires from 550 to 750 donors were re-analyzed and high-resolution HLA genotyping was added so that TCR occurrence patterns could be studied. In the later analysis, no new phenotypic data were used to find candidate immune exposures; instead, reliance was placed on TCR beta sequences and their occurrence across donors. In an earlier analysis of 587 of the donors, high-throughput TCR beta sequencing was used to judge whether each TCR beta V gene segment behaved as functional or pseudogenic. Alongside the repertoire data, information on donor age, sex, ethnicity and CMV serostatus was compiled. A later genetic analysis took genome-wide SNP genotypes for about 55% of the 666 donors and used that subset as a discovery cohort. Every repertoire in the discovery cohort had been generated on one and the same sequencing platform. HLA typing included class I and class II loci at four-digit resolution. The number of typed donors differed by locus: roughly 629-630 for A, B, C, DRB1 and DQB1; 522 for DQA1; some 610 for DPA1; and some 470 for DPB1. Four or five DR-DQ haplotypes were handled as single units for association and clustering, since linkage in the cohort was strong. On average, around 240,000 unique TCR beta nucleotide sequences were sequenced per donor among 398 genotyped donors of the cohort, with around 19% of those sequences being non-productive.

The V end gives up 3 bases and the J end 6 bases, leaving 7 bases in the junction not matched to a gene. The CDR3 contains 14 residues, cysteine and phenylalanine counted. The sequence is cut down to CDR3 DNA, 42 bases in frame from base 1. Based on the germline V gene (reference sequence), the CDR1 and CDR2 sequences are LNHDA and SQIVND. Libraries came from the immunoSEQ multiplex PCR assay. The multiplex PCR relied on a mix of 60 forward primers for TCR Vbeta segments and 13 reverse primers for TCR Jbeta segments. The CDR3 region of rearranged TCR beta genes was amplified from genomic DNA with a multiplex PCR assay. The Illumina HiSeq System was used to sequence the amplified TCR beta libraries as 87-base-pair reads. On the study's bioinformatics: Across the 640 or so repertoires, a later analysis counted roughly 84 million unique TCR beta chains, 9.5 million to 13 million of which were shared by at least two donors. Raw reads were error-corrected and collapsed into unique sequences by a nearest-neighbor algorithm in which closely related sequences were merged to remove PCR and sequencing errors. V, D and J gene segments were assigned by aligning CDR3 sequences to IMGT reference sequences. Each retained sequence needed at least a six-nucleotide match to both a V gene segment and a J gene segment. A rearrangement was called productive if the CDR3 had no stop codons and remained in frame with V and J, and every other rearrangement was called non-productive. Following IMGT convention, CDR3 was defined as the stretch from the second conserved V-encoded cysteine up to the conserved J-encoded phenylalanine. In an earlier analysis of around 600 of the donors, sequences lacking an unambiguous match to a single V gene segment were excluded. In an earlier analysis of approximately 550 of the donors, V segments were called functional above 56.7% productive rearrangements and were called segregating when the between-donor standard deviation exceeded 5%. A statistical classification framework was built to diagnose cytomegalovirus status from the catalog of TCR beta chain sequences. A later analysis assigned V and J genes by comparing TCR nucleotide sequences with IMGT/GENE-DB human TR gene sequences. Using the TCRdist pipeline, a later analysis assigned CDR3 sequences along with most-parsimonious VDJ recombination scenarios. A later analysis defined each TCR beta chain by its CDR3 amino acid sequence plus V-gene family, and excluded reads lacking a unique V-gene family. In a later analysis, approximately 640 highly shared, low-generation-probability nucleotide sequences were removed to address suspected cross-contamination and a sequencing artifact. For each public chain, a later analysis derived a clonal expansion index from normalized ranks of inferred template counts within each repertoire. A later analysis computed generation probabilities with a VDJ recombination model fitted to out-of-frame rearrangements, and checked the results against IGoR. In a later analysis, hypergeometric tests were used to score TCR-TCR, TCR-HLA and TCR-CMV co-occurrence, with a repertoire-size bias correction applied to TCR pairs. To estimate false discovery rates, a later analysis permuted the HLA or CMV assignments 20 times. In a later analysis, co-occurring TCRs were grouped using DBSCAN, with TCRdist sequence similarity added in when clustering inside HLA-allele-positive subsets. Co-occurrence clustering excluded repertoires with fewer than 30,000 or more than 120,000 public chains, plus five with anomalous nucleotide sharing. The clones in this table, taken by TCRdb from immuneACCESS, are in-frame only. Not every clone is retained; where verified, under half of the shortfall comes from an unresolved V gene, and the cause of the rest is unknown. Clone size and the V and J calls come from that table; the DNA yielded D and trimming. The sample yields about 210,000 clones; around four fifths were counted once. Around 1.6% of the sample is held by the ten biggest clonotypes.

Overall results and qualifications from the work: The authors suggested that the approach could potentially be generalized to other disease states and immunological phenotypes. Cytomegalovirus status was reported to be diagnosed by the classifier with high specificity and sensitivity in both the original and validation cohorts. In a later analysis, HLA-associated TCR beta chains showed more clonal expansion and lower generation probabilities than non-associated chains that were equally common. The sequencing pipeline was judged likely to have produced a cluster of highly shared sequence variants as a technical artifact. HLA typing was unavailable for some donors at each locus, so association tests used only the typed subset. The earlier analysis of nearly 600 of the donors excluded 15 to 20 rarely observed V segments, including chromosome 9 orphons, because counts were too low. Broadly in line with IMGT annotations, most TCR beta V segments showed up in productive rearrangements about 90% or about 30% of the time in an earlier analysis of 450 to 600 of the donors. In a later analysis, several top co-occurrence clusters were reported to appear linked to parvovirus B19, influenza, CMV and Epstein-Barr virus. According to a later analysis, TCR association rates differed among HLA loci, with DRB1 alleles showing the most associated TCRs and HLA-C alleles showing the fewest. The study listed 164 TCR beta chains as associated with cytomegalovirus. Linkage disequilibrium might explain the correlated functional status among segregating V segments, but an unknown experimental factor could not be excluded. Because the 87-base-pair reads could not distinguish some IMGT-functional V segments, including TRBV6-2 and TRBV6-3, those segments were excluded. CMV serostatus was the only immune exposure information available for the cohort. In a later genetic analysis, a missense DCLRE1C variant was associated with V-gene and J-gene trimming of TCR beta chains, and the association was replicated in an independent cohort. In vitro tests confirmed that a few of the cytomegalovirus-associated TCR beta chains recognize cytomegalovirus antigens. Assigning TCR associations to individual alleles was difficult when HLA alleles, especially DR and DQ, strongly co-occurred. According to a later genetic analysis, donors in an Asian-associated ancestry cluster had fewer N-insertions in productive TCRs than the approximately 650-donor mean. Roughly uniform sequencing depth across donors was assumed in presence/absence analyses, although this assumption may not hold. In this cohort, only TCR beta chains were sequenced, and detectable features were limited by the absence of alpha or paired-chain data. Most TCR sequences were seen in very few donors, while some public TCRs were found in many individuals. At a false discovery rate of 0.05, a later analysis linked 16,951 TCR beta sequences to specific HLA alleles. A further reported finding was that TCR beta sequences accurately predicted the HLA-A and HLA-B alleles for most subjects in the first cohort. In a later analysis, most CMV-associated TCR beta chains were found to appear HLA-restricted, with HLA associations seemingly driven largely by CMV exposure.

The cohort comprised more than 550 healthy bone marrow donors. At the time of sampling, every cohort member was nominally healthy, though immune exposures that went unrecorded were likely present. The donor was CMV seropositive and belonged to the group of 250 to 350 seropositive cohort members. Every donor gave a peripheral blood sample, and the peripheral blood mononuclear cells from that sample were used for TCR beta sequencing. Genomic DNA extraction from the blood cell samples was performed with the Qiagen DNeasy Blood Extraction Kit. This clone was found a few times. Its antigen has not been determined. Within one base of it there is no much larger clone, and no base qualities were kept.

This sequence uses TRBV19 and TRBJ2-7; TRBD1 fits 8 bases in the junction. The sample consisted of PBMCs. The receptor comes from a man between 35 and 55 years old in good health and CMV-seropositive. The encoded CDR3 is CASSITGQGGEQYF. The nucleotide sequence is TGTGCCAGTAGTATTACCGGACAGGGAGGCGAGCAGTACTTC.